The following is a T cell receptor (beta chain) sequence with its context. These data belong to a study of early T cells in non-severe SARS-CoV-2 infection. The CDR3 has 14 amino acids. The germline CDR1 and CDR2 sequences are SGHDT and YYEEEE. The ends were cut back, 5 bases at V and 4 bases at J, with 14 bases in the middle. TCRdb called the 5' RACE reads again in MiXCR, with one record for every CDR3 protein. The repertoire consists of about 55,000 distinct CDR3 sequences, with approximately 7.6% occurring once and the leading ten covering approximately 4.6%. J is TRBJ2-3 and V is TRBV5-6, with a possible D match to TRBD2 (6 bases). The receptor was derived from an adult who was a healthcare worker with PCR-confirmed SARS-CoV-2 infection or an uninfected control (not recorded which). The material sequenced was whole blood. The CDR3 nucleotides read TGTGCCAGCAGGCCTAGACTAGTCCCAGATACGCAGTATTTT. This codes for CASRPRLVPDTQYF.